Below are 23 T cell receptor beta chains sequenced from a single sample in a study of blood T cell repertoires in COVID-19. Method: immunoSEQ multiplex PCR; TCRdb's copy keeps in-frame clones and lacks some. The data show fewer than 150,000 clones, 86% seen once. The sample was peripheral blood. Receptors were obtained from a man aged 65 to 79 who had recovered from COVID-19.

The rearrangement joins TRBV28 to TRBJ2-6; D gene ambiguous. V lost 4 bases to trimming and J lost 2 bases, with 15 bases between them. This CDR3 is 17 amino acids long. Germline CDR1 is MDHEN and CDR2 is SYDVKM. The CDR3, as DNA: TGTGCCAGCAGTTCGTTGATCGGTGAGCCTGGGGCCAACGTCCTGACTTTC. Residues: CASSSLIGEPGANVLTF.

The rearrangement links TRBV20-1 to TRBJ1-2; a possible D gene is TRBD1 (6 bases). Trimming stripped 3 bases from V and 4 bases from J, with 12 bases between. The germline gives CDR1 DFQATT, CDR2 SNEGSKA (reference sequence). The CDR3 has 13 residues. In DNA form, the CDR3 reads TGCAGTGCTAGTAACAGGGTAGGCTATGGCTACACCTTC. This encodes CSASNRVGYGYTF.

The chain carries TRBV7-8 and TRBJ1-5; 7 nucleotides align to TRBD1. This CDR3 is 15 amino acids long. With V trimmed by 3 bases and J by 6 bases, 8 bases remained unmatched. Germline CDR1 SGHVS, CDR2 FQNEAQ. CDR3 nucleotides: TGTGCCAGCAGCTTGACAGGGATCCGTAGTCAGCCCCAGCATTTT. Its protein product is CASSLTGIRSQPQHF.

The chain links TRBV20-1 to TRBJ2-3; a weak D match, TRBD2 (5 bases). V lost 3 bases and J lost 6, with 16 bases in between. CDR3 length equals 14 residues. Germline lookup yields CDR1 DFQATT and CDR2 SNEGSKA (reference sequence). The CDR3 DNA reads as TGCAGTGCTAGTTTAGTGGCGGGTAGGGATACGCAGTATTTT. Protein: CSASLVAGRDTQYF.

The table lists this clone with a few counts. The chain is built from TRBV6-6 and TRBJ1-1, with D perhaps TRBD1 (5 bases). In germline, CDR1 is MNHNY, CDR2 SVGAGI (reference sequence). V was shortened by 6 bases and J by 1 base, with 6 bases between the two germline ends. CDR3 length: 12 residues. The CDR3 DNA reads TGTGCCAGCAGAGACAGGAACACTGAAGCTTTCTTT. Protein product: CASRDRNTEAFF.

The V gene is TRBV28, the J gene TRBJ2-3, with D possibly being TRBD1 (6 bases). The germline gives CDR1 MDHEN, CDR2 SYDVKM. Trimming shortened V by 1 base and J by 1 base, and 18 bases separated the two germline ends. The CDR3 covers 18 residues. CDR3 loop: CASSLSSGAFSGTDTQYF. The CDR3 DNA is TGTGCCAGCAGTTTATCTTCAGGGGCGTTCTCCGGCACAGATACGCAGTATTTT.

The chain combines TRBV9 with TRBJ1-6, with a possible D match to TRBD1 (6 bases). Germline V CDR1 and CDR2: SGDLS, YYNGEE. V gave up 4 bases and J gave up 5 bases, with 19 bases separating them. This CDR3 contains 17 residues. This chain's CDR3 is CASSPQWGGRDNSPLHF. The CDR3 DNA reads TGTGCCAGCAGCCCCCAATGGGGGGGGCGAGATAATTCACCCCTCCACTTT. Full variable domain (outside the CDR3, taken from reference TRBV9 and TRBJ1-6): DSGVTQTPKHLITATGQRVTLRCSPRSGDLSVYWYQQSLDQGLQFLIQYYNGEERAKGNILERFSAQQFPDLHSELNLSSLELGDSALYFCASSPQWGGRDNSPLHFGNGTRLTVT.

For this clone: One end of the junction fails to match germline, which may point to a read error. V gene TRBV6-4 combines with J gene TRBJ1-5, with 7 bases matching TRBD1. The CDR3 covers 11 residues. CDR1 MRHNA and CDR2 SNTAGT come from the germline V gene. CDR3 amino acids: CPPARGQPQHF. The CDR3 nucleotides are TGCCCACCCGCCAGGGGGCAGCCCCAGCATTTT.

V is TRBV5-5 and J is TRBJ2-2; perhaps TRBD1 as D (5 bases). V lost 7 bases to trimming and J lost 2 bases, with 15 bases between them. There are 15 residues in the CDR3. Germline V CDR1 and CDR2: SGHKS, YYEKEE (reference sequence). The DNA of the CDR3 is TGTGCCAGCTCCTACAGGCTACTAAACACCGGGGAGCTGTTTTTT. As protein: CASSYRLLNTGELFF.

This chain joins TRBV5-1 and TRBJ1-5; D unresolved. Germline V gene lookup returns CDR1 SGHRS and CDR2 YFSETQ. The V gene lost 5 bases and the J gene lost 0 bases, with 6 bases spanning the gap. The CDR3 sequence is 13 residues long. The CDR3 loop is CASRRDSNQPQHF. The CDR3, as DNA: TGCGCCAGCAGGAGGGATAGCAATCAGCCCCAGCATTTT.

V gene TRBV3-1 (or the pseudogene TRBV3-2) combines with J gene TRBJ2-1; 8 nucleotides align to TRBD2. CDR1 is LGHDT and CDR2 is YNNKEL in the germline V gene (reference sequence). Trimming took 6 bases from V and 5 from J; bases not matched to a gene: 9. This CDR3 has 15 amino acids. For the CDR3, the DNA is TGTGCCAGCAGTCCTGTAGCGGGATCGAACAATGAGCAGTTCTTC. Protein sequence: CASSPVAGSNNEQFF.

This rearrangement joins TRBV7-6 to TRBJ2-1, with a tentative D call TRBD1 (5 bases). CDR1 and CDR2 (germline): SGHVS, FNYEAQ. Trimming took off 5 bases at V and 4 bases at J, with 15 bases between the two ends. The CDR3 length is 15 residues. The CDR3 nucleotides read TGTGCCAGCAGCCCAGACCTGGGGCGGTACAATGAGCAGTTCTTC. Translation: CASSPDLGRYNEQFF.

The CDR3 reads CASSPGRGRTGELFF. CDR3 DNA sequence: TGTGCCAGCAGCCCCGGCAGGGGACGCACCGGGGAGCTGTTTTTT. The rearrangement joins TRBV7-3 to TRBJ2-2, with TRBD1 as a possible D gene (6 bases). CDR1 is SGHTA and CDR2 is FQGTGA in the germline V gene. V lost 5 bases to trimming and J lost 4 bases, with 14 bases between them. The CDR3 spans 15 residues.

The V and J genes are TRBV7-9 and TRBJ1-3, with D maybe TRBD1 (5 bases). Germline CDR1 SEHNR, CDR2 FQNEAQ (reference sequence). The CDR3 covers 14 residues. Trimming took 11 bases from V and 0 from J, leaving 14 bases between them. The CDR3 is CAGREGPSGNTIYF. The CDR3 region has the DNA TGTGCCGGACGGGAGGGACCCTCTGGAAACACCATATATTTT. The complete variable domain, with remaining parts taken from reference TRBV7-9 and TRBJ1-3, reads DTGVSQNPRHKITKRGQNVTFRCDPISEHNRLYWYRQTLGQGPEFLTYFQNEAQLEKSRLLSDRFSAERPKGSFSTLEIQRTEQGDSAMYLCAGREGPSGNTIYFGEGSWLTVV.

The rearrangement joins TRBV24-1 to TRBJ2-1; D is uncertain. Looked up from germline, CDR1 is KGHDR and CDR2 is SFDVKD. V was clipped by 0 bases and J by 2 bases, with 10 bases between them. The CDR3 totals 16 residues. The CDR3 bases are TGTGCCACCAGTGATTTGGAAGGCGGCGCCTACAATGAGCAGTTCTTC. Its protein is CATSDLEGGAYNEQFF.

The V gene is TRBV6-5, the J gene TRBJ1-3; D is unclear. V was clipped by 6 bases and J by 2 bases, with 8 bases between them. Germline loops: CDR1 MNHEY, CDR2 SVGAGI. This CDR3 region has 13 residues. CDR3 loop: CASRRGTGNTIYF. CDR3 sequence (DNA): TGTGCCAGCAGGAGAGGGACTGGAAACACCATATATTTT.

This clone was detected only once. This chain links TRBV7-2 with TRBJ2-1; maybe TRBD2 (5 bases). Germline CDR1 is SGHTA and CDR2 is FQGNSA. This CDR3 region has 17 residues. Between the trimmed V and J ends, which lost 5 bases and 3 bases, there was a span of 20 bases. CDR3 bases: TGTGCCAGCAGCCCGGGTATTCGGGGTTCCCACTACAATGAGCAGTTCTTC. It is translated as CASSPGIRGSHYNEQFF.

The V call is TRBV10-3, the J call TRBJ2-3; 8 nucleotides line up with TRBD1. Germline V CDR1 and CDR2: ENHRY, SYGVKD. V gave up 7 bases and J gave up 1 base; unmatched junction bases: 1. CDR3 length equals 13 residues. Here the CDR3 reads CAITDRGTDTQYF. The DNA for the CDR3 is TGTGCCATCACGGACAGGGGCACAGATACGCAGTATTTT.

J is TRBJ1-4 and V is TRBV10-3; tentatively, D is TRBD1 (6 bases). V lost 6 bases and J lost 2, with 10 bases in between. The CDR3 contains 14 residues. The germline gives CDR1 ENHRY, CDR2 SYGVKD. In nucleotides, the CDR3 is TGTGCCATCAGGTCAGGGGTGACTAATGAAAAACTGTTTTTT. This gives the protein CAIRSGVTNEKLFF.

This clone has only a few counts. The chain combines TRBV10-2 with TRBJ2-3, with 8 positions matching TRBD1. V lost 6 bases, J lost 0 bases, and 5 bases stayed unmatched. Germline CDR1 is WSHSY and CDR2 is SAAADI. This CDR3 has 15 amino acids. CDR3 bases: TGCGCCAGCAGCGGACAGGGCCCTAGCACAGATACGCAGTATTTT. This codes for CASSGQGPSTDTQYF.

The V and J genes are TRBV30 and TRBJ1-2; D may be TRBD1 (5 bases). This CDR3 spans 13 amino acids. Trimming left V 6 bases short and J 2 bases short, with 13 bases between. Germline CDR1 reads GTSNPN; CDR2 reads SVGIG (reference sequence). CDR3 sequence (DNA): TGTGCCTGCCCTGGGGGGACCAACTATGGCTACACCTTC. Translated, it gives CACPGGTNYGYTF.

CDR3 nucleotide sequence: TGCGCCAGCAGCCAAGACCGTTGGACAGGGGCTGGAAACACCATATATTTT. This codes for CASSQDRWTGAGNTIYF. The chain joins TRBV4-3 to TRBJ1-3, with 9 bases identical to TRBD1. Germline CDR1 is LGHNA and CDR2 is YSLEER. With 0 bases clipped from V and 2 bases from J, the junction kept 5 bases outside the gene matches. CDR3 size: 17 residues.

This rearrangement joins TRBV28 to TRBJ2-3; D call uncertain. CDR3 length: 15 residues. V was cut by 3 bases and J by 2 bases, with 12 bases left in between. The germline V gene encodes CDR1 MDHEN and CDR2 SYDVKM. In nucleotides, the CDR3 is TGTGCCAGCAGTTTCAAGCTATCCAACACAGATACGCAGTATTTT. Encoded protein: CASSFKLSNTDTQYF.